Each of the 2 T cell receptor beta chains below was sequenced from the same sample in a study of vaccination and CD4 T cells after COVID-19. Treatment meaning: approximately 10-day PBMC culture with coronavirus spike peptide pools or control peptides (ViraFEST assay). With the Oncomine TCR Beta short-read assay, DNA from cultured CD4+ T cells was sequenced. TCRdb re-called the PCR reads through MiXCR, storing one row per CDR3 protein. In the table there are some 25,000 distinct CDR3 sequences, 45% to 50% of which are singletons. Antigens for these TCRs are unknown. Specimen: CD4+ T cells from blood, cultured in vitro. The receptor source for this set is a human donor who had recovered from COVID-19.

In DNA form, the CDR3 reads TGTGCCAGCACCCAGGGAATCTCCACTGAAGCTTTCTTT. Translation: CASTQGISTEAFF. This chain joins TRBV6-1 and TRBJ1-1; D is perhaps TRBD1 (5 bases). The CDR3 is 13 residues long. CDR1 and CDR2 from the germline V gene are MNHNS and SASEGT. Trimming cost V 7 bases and J 4 bases, with 13 bases left between them.

The rearrangement links TRBV5-1 to TRBJ2-3; 14 bases align to TRBD2. The J segment lost 2 bases and the V segment lost 4 bases, leaving 3 bases of the junction unmatched. Germline V gene sequence: CDR1 SGHRS, CDR2 YFSETQ. The CDR3 covers 16 residues. Here the CDR3 DNA reads TGCGCCAGCAGCGCGGGACTAGCGGGGGCCACAGATACGCAGTATTTT. As protein: CASSAGLAGATDTQYF.